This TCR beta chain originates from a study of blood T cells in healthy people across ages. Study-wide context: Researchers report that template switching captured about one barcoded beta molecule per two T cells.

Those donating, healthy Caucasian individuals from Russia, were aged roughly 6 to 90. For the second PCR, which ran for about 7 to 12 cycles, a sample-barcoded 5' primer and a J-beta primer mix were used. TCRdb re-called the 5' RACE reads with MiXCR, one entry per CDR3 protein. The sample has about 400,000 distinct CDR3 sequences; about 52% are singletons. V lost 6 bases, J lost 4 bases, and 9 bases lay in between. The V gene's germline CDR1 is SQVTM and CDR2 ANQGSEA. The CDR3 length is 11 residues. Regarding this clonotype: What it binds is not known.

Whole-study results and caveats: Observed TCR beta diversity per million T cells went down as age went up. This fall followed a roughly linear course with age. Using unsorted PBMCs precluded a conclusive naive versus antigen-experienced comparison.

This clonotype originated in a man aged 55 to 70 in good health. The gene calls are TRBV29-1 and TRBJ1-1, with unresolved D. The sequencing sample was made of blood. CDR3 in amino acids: CSVTGFTEAFF. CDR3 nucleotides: TGCAGCGTGACGGGGTTCACTGAAGCTTTCTTT.